Each of the 22 T cell receptor beta chains below was sequenced from the same sample in a study of beta chain features in type 1 diabetes. The sequenced template was cDNA made from the entire isolated RNA. Profiled with immunoSEQ multiplex PCR; TCRdb holds only in-frame clones, not every one. This sample has some 160,000 clones, with 7.5% to 9.5% found just once. Sequences were obtained from central memory CD4+ T cells from blood. These receptors were taken from a young woman in good health.

V usage is TRBV2 and J usage is TRBJ1-1, with D tentatively TRBD1 (6 bases). The germline V and J ends were trimmed by 4 bases and 5 bases, with 17 bases remaining between them. This CDR3 is built from 15 residues. Germline V CDR1 and CDR2: SNHLY, FYNNEI. This CDR3 is CASSVGGARGTEAFF. The CDR3 DNA reads as TGTGCCAGCAGTGTAGGGGGGGCCAGGGGTACTGAAGCTTTCTTT.

This clone was observed a few times. The rearrangement joins TRBV5-6 to TRBJ1-5; D is unresolved. This CDR3 region has 14 residues. V was pared by 1 base and J by 3 bases, with 8 bases between. From germline, CDR1 is SGHDT and CDR2 YYEEEE. In DNA form, the CDR3 reads TGTGCCAGCAGCTTGAAACAGTTCAATCAGCCCCAGCATTTT. Translation: CASSLKQFNQPQHF.

This clone has only a few counts. The CDR3 DNA sequence: TGTGCCAGCAGCTTAATAGCGGGGACTGAAGCTTTCTTT. It codes for CASSLIAGTEAFF. J is TRBJ1-1 and V is TRBV11-1; D call uncertain. Per germline, CDR1 SGHAT and CDR2 FQDESV (reference sequence). Trimming stripped 2 bases from V and 5 bases from J, with 9 bases between. This CDR3 is built from 13 residues. The full variable domain, rest sourced from reference TRBV11-1 and TRBJ1-1, is EAEVAQSPRYKITEKSQAVAFWCDPISGHATLYWYRQILGQGPELLVQFQDESVVDDSQLPKDRFSAERLKGVDSTLKIQPAELGDSAMYLCASSLIAGTEAFFGQGTRLTVV.

The rearrangement joins TRBV28 to TRBJ2-7, with unresolved D. V was pared by 6 bases and J by 1 base, with 7 bases between. This CDR3 spans 12 amino acids. In germline, CDR1 is MDHEN, CDR2 SYDVKM. DNA of the CDR3: TGTGCCAGCAGCCTGACTTCCTACGAGCAGTACTTC. Its translation is CASSLTSYEQYF. The complete variable domain, with remaining parts taken from reference TRBV28 and TRBJ2-7, reads DVKVTQSSRYLVKRTGEKVFLECVQDMDHENMFWYRQDPGLGLRLIYFSYDVKMKEKGDIPEGYSVSREKKERFSLILESASTNQTSMYLCASSLTSYEQYFGPGTRLTVT.

The chain joins TRBV7-3 to TRBJ2-1; 12 bases align to TRBD2. The CDR3 length is 17 residues. Trimming cost V 5 bases and J 0 bases; bases outside gene matches: 5. Germline CDR1 is SGHTA and CDR2 is FQGTGA. The CDR3 protein is CASSHGLAGSSYNEQFF. CDR3 DNA: TGTGCCAGCAGCCACGGACTAGCGGGGAGCTCCTACAATGAGCAGTTCTTC.

The chain carries TRBV19 and TRBJ2-6, with TRBD2 identical over 10 bases. The CDR3 has 18 residues. Looked up from germline, CDR1 is LNHDA and CDR2 is SQIVND (reference sequence). The V segment lost 8 bases and the J segment 0 bases; nucleotides outside the gene matches: 10. The CDR3 coding sequence is TGTGCCAGTGGAATACTAGCGGGGCTGAGCTCTGGGGCCAACGTCCTGACTTTC. Translating gives CASGILAGLSSGANVLTF. The full variable domain, its missing parts supplied by reference TRBV19 and TRBJ2-6, is DGGITQSPKYLFRKEGQNVTLSCEQNLNHDAMYWYRQDPGQGLRLIYYSQIVNDFQKGDIAEGYSVSREKKESFPLTVTSAQKNPTAFYLCASGILAGLSSGANVLTFGAGSRLTVL.

This chain links TRBV5-1 with TRBJ1-2, with 10 bases that match TRBD1. V was pared by 4 bases and J by 4 bases, with 10 bases of the junction left unmatched. CDR1 and CDR2 (germline): SGHRS, YFSETQ. CDR3 size: 16 residues. CDR3 loop: CASSLGTGVEGYGYTF. The CDR3 coding sequence is TGCGCCAGCAGCCTCGGGACAGGGGTAGAGGGCTATGGCTACACCTTC.

The chain recombines TRBV5-1 with TRBJ2-1; 8 nucleotides match TRBD1. CDR3 length: 14 amino acids. From germline, CDR1 is SGHRS and CDR2 YFSETQ. After removal of 0 bases from V and 8 bases from J, the junction contained 4 bases not matched to a gene. Here the CDR3 DNA reads TGCGCCAGCAGCTTGGGGGACAGGTCCCATGAGCAGTTCTTC. This codes for CASSLGDRSHEQFF.

The rearrangement links TRBV30 to TRBJ2-3, with 11 bases matching TRBD2. The V gene end was trimmed by 0 bases and the J gene end by 1 base; junction bases not matched to a gene: 12. CDR1 and CDR2 from the germline V gene are GTSNPN and SVGIG (reference sequence). The CDR3 is made up of 19 amino acids. CDR3 residues: CAWSVVNSGRGSGTDTQYF. The CDR3 DNA reads TGTGCCTGGAGTGTAGTAAATAGCGGGAGGGGAAGTGGCACAGATACGCAGTATTTT.

The gene calls are TRBV11-2 and TRBJ2-3, with D maybe TRBD2 (6 bases). V dropped 4 bases and J dropped 5 bases, with 19 bases sitting between them. In germline, CDR1 is SGHAT, CDR2 FQNNGV. This CDR3 contains 16 residues. The CDR3 reads CASSSTPGGLVDTQYF. The CDR3 DNA reads as TGTGCCAGCAGCTCGACACCCGGGGGATTGGTAGATACGCAGTATTTT. Using reference TRBV11-2 and TRBJ2-3 for the parts outside the CDR3, the full variable domain is EAGVAQSPRYKIIEKRQSVAFWCNPISGHATLYWYQQILGQGPKLLIQFQNNGVVDDSQLPKDRFSAERLKGVDSTLKIQPAKLEDSAVYLCASSSTPGGLVDTQYFGPGTRLTVL.

The J gene is TRBJ2-7, the V gene TRBV10-3; D is unresolved. Germline values: CDR1 ENHRY, CDR2 SYGVKD. V shed 4 bases and J shed 3 bases, with 10 bases lying between them. CDR3 length: 13 residues. The CDR3 region has the DNA TGTGCCATCAGTGCCGGTCACTACTACGAGCAGTACTTC. This codes for CAISAGHYYEQYF.

The sample holds a few counts of this clone. The rearrangement links TRBV29-1 to TRBJ2-1, with D tentatively TRBD1 (5 bases). Germline values: CDR1 SQVTM, CDR2 ANQGSEA. The CDR3 runs 12 residues. Trimming cost V 3 bases and J 8 bases, with 11 bases left between them. Here the CDR3 reads CSVDGQGYEQFF. The CDR3 DNA follows: TGCAGCGTTGATGGGCAGGGCTATGAGCAGTTCTTC.

The sample holds a few counts of this clone. The CDR3 here is CASSLTWETQYF. CDR3 sequence (DNA): TGTGCCAGCAGCCTAACTTGGGAGACCCAGTACTTC. The chain is built from TRBV7-9 and TRBJ2-5; D gene unclear. Germline values: CDR1 SEHNR, CDR2 FQNEAQ (reference sequence). This CDR3 is built from 12 residues. Trimming cost V 5 bases and J 5 bases, with 9 bases left between them.

The rearrangement links TRBV7-9 to TRBJ2-5; weak D call: TRBD2 (6 bases). The CDR3 spans 14 residues. Deletions cut 0 bases from V and 1 base from J, with 6 bases between. Germline CDR1 and CDR2: SEHNR and FQNEAQ (reference sequence). The DNA for the CDR3 is TGTGCCAGCAGCTTAGCGGGAGGCCAAGAGACCCAGTACTTC. As protein: CASSLAGGQETQYF.

This chain uses TRBV5-6 with TRBJ2-1; 10 nucleotides align to TRBD1. This CDR3 has 15 residues. Germline loops: CDR1 SGHDT, CDR2 YYEEEE. After removal of 3 bases from V and 3 bases from J, the junction contained 3 bases not matched to a gene. CDR3 in DNA: TGTGCCAGCAGCTCCCGGGACAGGGGCTACAATGAGCAGTTCTTC. This encodes CASSSRDRGYNEQFF.

To note about this clone: At one boundary the junction diverges from the germline segment, which might be a read error. The chain is built from TRBV30 and TRBJ1-5; TRBD1 matches 7 bases. This CDR3 contains 13 residues. Germline V gene data show CDR1 as GTSNPN and CDR2 as SVGIG (reference sequence). In nucleotides, the CDR3 is TGTGCCTGGAGCCGGGACAGCAGTCAGCCCCAGCATTTT. Its protein product is CAWSRDSSQPQHF.

The chain employs TRBV6-5 and TRBJ2-5, with TRBD2 as a possible D gene (6 bases). The CDR3 is 12 amino acids. The ends were cut back, 5 bases at V and 5 bases at J, with 9 bases in the middle. The germline V gene encodes CDR1 MNHEY and CDR2 SVGAGI. In DNA form, the CDR3 reads TGTGCCAGCAGTCCCGCGGGGGAGACCCAGTACTTC. Translating it yields CASSPAGETQYF.

In regard to this clone: A much larger clone differs from this one at a single base, so this may be a read error. Other nucleotide sequences in the sample specify the same CDR3. The rearrangement uses TRBV9 and TRBJ1-1, with a tentative D call TRBD1 (5 bases). V was trimmed by 2 bases and J by 4 bases, leaving 9 bases between them. Germline V gives CDR1 SGDLS, CDR2 YYNGEE. This CDR3 is 13 amino acids long. In nucleotides, the CDR3 is TGTGCCAGCAGCGTCCAGGGAGGCACTGAAGCTTTCTTT. Residues: CASSVQGGTEAFF.

The chain carries TRBV25-1 and TRBJ1-2; no reliable D call. The CDR3 length is 14 residues. Germline V gene sequence: CDR1 MGHDK, CDR2 SYGVNS. V was trimmed by 3 bases and J by 3 bases, leaving 11 bases between them. This CDR3 reads CASSDALFDYGYTF. CDR3 DNA sequence: TGTGCCAGCAGTGATGCGCTGTTCGACTATGGCTACACCTTC.

This clone appeared a few times. V and J are TRBV18 and TRBJ1-2; D unclear. Trimming pared 1 base from V and 3 bases from J, leaving 9 bases between. This CDR3 is built from 14 residues. From germline, CDR1 is KGHSH and CDR2 LQKENI. Written as DNA, the CDR3 is TGTGCCAGCTCACCACGGGCCGACGACTATGGCTACACCTTC. Encoded protein: CASSPRADDYGYTF.

The chain joins TRBV2 to TRBJ2-3, with a weak D call TRBD1 (5 bases). Germline-derived CDR1 and CDR2 are SNHLY and FYNNEI. The length of the CDR3 is 13 residues. Trimming took off 3 bases at V and 5 bases at J, with 9 bases between the two ends. The CDR3 protein is CASSEHQGDTQYF. CDR3 DNA: TGTGCCAGCAGTGAGCACCAGGGAGATACGCAGTATTTT.

This clone has a count of ten or more. The identical CDR3 is also encoded by other nucleotide sequences in the sample. The J gene is TRBJ1-3, the V gene TRBV18, with TRBD1 matching 11 bases. CDR1 and CDR2 from the germline V gene are KGHSH and LQKENI. This CDR3 is 16 amino acids long. V lost 5 bases, J lost 0 bases, and 3 bases stayed unmatched. CDR3 loop: CASSTGTGGSGNTIYF. The CDR3 DNA reads TGTGCCAGCTCAACCGGGACAGGGGGCTCTGGAAACACCATATATTTT.